The following is a T cell receptor (beta chain) sequence with its context. This clonotype was found many times. The clone's antigen remains unknown. Base qualities are not provided; no much larger clone lies one nucleotide away. Stable Graves' hyperthyroidism was defined as the absence of progression to ophthalmopathy over 18 months of follow-up. The hyperthyroidism patients were between 18 and 65 years old and newly diagnosed, with a disease duration of less than 2 months. Patients with uncontrolled infections, other autoimmune diseases, pregnancy or lactation were excluded. Diagnoses relied on clinical symptoms, serum thyroxine and TRAb, thyroid ultrasound and orbital computed tomography. PBMCs were isolated from around 10 ml of fresh peripheral blood by Ficoll-Paque density gradient centrifugation. Total RNA was extracted with Trizol reagent, and quality was checked on an Agilent 2100 Bioanalyzer.

The data derive from a study of T cells in Graves' hyperthyroidism and ophthalmopathy (dated by TCRdb to about 2019). For the study in its entirety: Peripheral blood samples were taken at initial diagnosis, before any treatment was given. After sampling, hyperthyroidism patients received methimazole starting at 30 mg daily, and ophthalmopathy patients received high-dose intravenous methylprednisolone. To identify TCR V-J signatures that set the groups apart, the researchers used a discovery cohort of 100 patients, made up of under 50 with Graves' ophthalmopathy and 57 with stable Graves' hyperthyroidism. TCR Vbeta CDR3 sequencing of 130 to 150 peripheral blood samples (around 45 ophthalmopathy, about 80 hyperthyroidism and around 17 progressor patients) is reported in the paper. Thyroid tissue and blood T-cell repertoires from more than 5 Graves' hyperthyroidism patients were also compared in the study. The approximately 98 discovery patients were randomly divided into training and test sets at a 7:3 ratio. Prospective prediction of ophthalmopathy was tested in an independent validation cohort of fewer than 20 hyperthyroidism patients and 15 to 17 patients who later progressed to ophthalmopathy. Results and caveats for the whole study, not just this receptor: Sample size was not statistically predetermined, and blinding of investigators to group allocation was not performed. A model built on a 13 V-J signature distinguished ophthalmopathy from stable hyperthyroidism, reaching 87.88% sensitivity and approximately 81% specificity in cross-validation and 80%/75% in testing. In validation, the model predicted progression to ophthalmopathy with roughly 70% sensitivity and approximately 74% specificity, a median of 6.5 months before onset. Blood samples also contained most of the expanded thyroid clonotypes (frequency above 0.001), which suggests that blood repertoires may reflect thyroid immune responses.

Amplification of TCR beta CDR3 regions was carried out from RNA transcripts. For the first round of RT-PCR on the TCR CDR3, the HTBI primer set was used together with the Qiagen OneStep RT-PCR kit. A second multiplex PCR round built the libraries, followed by size selection and purification. Libraries were sequenced paired-end with 100 bp reads on an Illumina HiSeq2000. The paper's data handling went like this. Raw data were processed with SOAPnuke, discarding reads with adapters, uncalled bases, mean Phred below 15, or no exact constant-primer or identifier match. High-quality paired reads were merged with COPE v1.2.5, and unique nucleotide sequences were defined as clonotypes. MiTCR v1.1 was used to align the clonotypes against IMGT TRBV, TRBD and TRBJ reference segments. Only V-J combinations with frequency above 0.0001, covering about 99% of repertoires, were analysed. The TCS score was defined as the ratio of F50 (clonal expansion) to E x V (chaos), calculated using BLOSUM62-based TCRdist between CDR3 peptides within each V-J. Welch's t-statistics and random forest reduced 500 to 550 V-J features to roughly 13, which were used in a naive Bayes classifier (R e1071). In TCRdb, the public reads were trimmed at Q25 with fastp and aligned with MiXCR, with productive beta chains retained. Identical CDR3 proteins give one entry, which carries the most common genes and DNA. The V and J calls shown here were made by TCRdb, not taken from the authors' results. The sample contains about 510,000 distinct CDR3 sequences, 14% of them found a single time. The ten most abundant clones make up approximately 14% of the sample.

Including the terminal cysteine and phenylalanine, the CDR3 comprises 16 residues. Of all the DNA, just the CDR3 is kept, 48 bases in frame from base 1. V loses 0 bases, J loses 7 bases, and the germline ends lie 16 bases apart. The germline V gene encodes CDR1 LGHDT and CDR2 YNNKEL (reference sequence). The sequence came from a woman aged 40 to 55 with Graves' hyperthyroidism. The sequenced material came from blood. This chain is built from TRBV3-1 and TRBJ2-1, and perhaps TRBD1 as D gene, on 5 matching bases. Read as DNA, the sequence is TGTGCCAGCAGCCAAGAGAAGTCGAAGGGGCGGAATGAGCAGTTCTTC. Translated, it reads CASSQEKSKGRNEQFF.